A selection of T cell receptor beta chains follows, all from one sample in a study of blood T cell repertoires in COVID-19. Using immunoSEQ multiplex PCR, the repertoire was profiled, and TCRdb retains in-frame clones only, with some absent. Altogether about 80,000 clones are present, 80% to 85% being singletons, with the ten largest covering around a third. The sequenced sample consisted of peripheral blood. Every receptor here comes from a woman in her 70s with acute or convalescent COVID-19. The CDR3 runs from the conserved cysteine through the conserved F or W. Each record gives: clone size, J gene, V gene, CDR3 protein. The listing skips clone size in some rows; elsewhere it reads once, few, many or a size class.

abundance: -; j_gene: TRBJ2-7; v_gene: TRBV5-1; CDR3aa: CASSTTALSYEQYF
abundance: few; j_gene: TRBJ1-4; v_gene: TRBV19; CDR3aa: CASSDHRFSEKLFF
abundance: -; j_gene: TRBJ1-2; v_gene: TRBV3-1/TRBV3-2; CDR3aa: CASSQVGQLNYGYTF
abundance: -; j_gene: TRBJ2-7; v_gene: TRBV19; CDR3aa: CASKGDRGREQYF
abundance: -; j_gene: TRBJ1-2; v_gene: TRBV3-1/TRBV3-2; CDR3aa: CASSQVGQKYGYTF
abundance: -; j_gene: TRBJ2-3; v_gene: TRBV29-1; CDR3aa: CSVERPAGNTDTQYF
abundance: -; j_gene: TRBJ1-4; v_gene: TRBV5-1; CDR3aa: CASSLVMGQANEKLFF
abundance: -; j_gene: TRBJ1-4; v_gene: TRBV6-5; CDR3aa: CASSTGQGNEKLFF
abundance: -; j_gene: TRBJ2-5; v_gene: TRBV2; CDR3aa: CASSVASGSVGETQYF
abundance: -; j_gene: TRBJ1-4; v_gene: TRBV24-1; CDR3aa: CATNFRGAEYEKLFF
abundance: -; j_gene: TRBJ2-7; v_gene: TRBV7-8; CDR3aa: CASSSTAFTYEQYF
abundance: -; j_gene: TRBJ1-6; v_gene: TRBV30; CDR3aa: CASKTGLYNSPLHF
abundance: few; j_gene: TRBJ2-6; v_gene: TRBV19; CDR3aa: CASRTGSHILGANVLTF
abundance: once; j_gene: TRBJ2-1; v_gene: TRBV10-3; CDR3aa: CAISDPGGEQFF
abundance: -; j_gene: TRBJ2-3; v_gene: TRBV5-4; CDR3aa: CASSLGAGDTQYF
abundance: -; j_gene: TRBJ1-1; v_gene: TRBV30; CDR3aa: CAWQTGGNGGAFF
abundance: once; j_gene: TRBJ2-2; v_gene: TRBV18; CDR3aa: CASSPSGMDTGELFF
abundance: -; j_gene: TRBJ1-1; v_gene: TRBV19; CDR3aa: CASRAQGFLHEAFF
abundance: -; j_gene: TRBJ2-1; v_gene: TRBV10-3; CDR3aa: CAISEIVAVSYNEQFF
abundance: -; j_gene: TRBJ2-3; v_gene: TRBV6-4; CDR3aa: CASSDWASGTPSLDTQYF
abundance: -; j_gene: TRBJ2-3; v_gene: TRBV6-1; CDR3aa: CASSEGALVQYF
abundance: -; j_gene: TRBJ1-2; v_gene: TRBV12-3/TRBV12-4; CDR3aa: CASSFTGFNGYTF
abundance: -; j_gene: TRBJ1-1; v_gene: TRBV7-3; CDR3aa: CASSFRQNTEAFF
abundance: -; j_gene: TRBJ2-6; v_gene: TRBV19; CDR3aa: CASSIAGVGANVLTF
abundance: -; j_gene: TRBJ2-7; v_gene: TRBV10-3; CDR3aa: CAISPIGGVEQYF
abundance: -; j_gene: TRBJ1-6; v_gene: TRBV5-6; CDR3aa: CASSWGQGRVTPLHF